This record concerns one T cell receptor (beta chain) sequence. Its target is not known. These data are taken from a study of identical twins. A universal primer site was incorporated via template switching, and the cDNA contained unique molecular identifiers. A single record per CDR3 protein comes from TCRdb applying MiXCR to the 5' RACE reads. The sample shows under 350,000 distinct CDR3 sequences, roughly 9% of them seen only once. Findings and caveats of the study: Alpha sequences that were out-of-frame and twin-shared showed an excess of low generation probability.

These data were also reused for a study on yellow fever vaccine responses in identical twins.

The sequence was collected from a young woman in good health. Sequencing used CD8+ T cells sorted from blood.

For the CDR3, the DNA is TGTGCCAGCAGTTTACAGGCAGGGGGATACGAGCAGTACTTC. It codes for CASSLQAGGYEQYF. The J gene is TRBJ2-7, the V gene TRBV27; the match to TRBD1 covers 7 bases. Germline CDR1 MNHEY, CDR2 SMNVEV (reference sequence). The length of the CDR3 is 14 residues. V dropped 2 bases and J dropped 4; count of bases not matched to a gene: 5.